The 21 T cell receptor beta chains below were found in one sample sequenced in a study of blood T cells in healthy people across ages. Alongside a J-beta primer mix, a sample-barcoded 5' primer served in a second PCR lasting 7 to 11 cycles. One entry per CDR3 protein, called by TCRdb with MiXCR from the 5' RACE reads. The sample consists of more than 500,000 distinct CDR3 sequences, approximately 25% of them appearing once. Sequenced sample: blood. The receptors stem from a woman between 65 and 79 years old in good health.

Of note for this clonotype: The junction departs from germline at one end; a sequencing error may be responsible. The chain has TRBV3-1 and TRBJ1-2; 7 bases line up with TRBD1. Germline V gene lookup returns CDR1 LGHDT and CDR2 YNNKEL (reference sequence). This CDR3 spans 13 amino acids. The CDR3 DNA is TGTGCCACTCGGACAGGCGATAACTATGGCTACCCCTTC. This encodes CATRTGDNYGYPF. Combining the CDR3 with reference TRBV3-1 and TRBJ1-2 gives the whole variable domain DTAVSQTPKYLVTQMGNDKSIKCEQNLGHDTMYWYKQDSKKFLKIMFSYNNKELIINETVPNRFSPKSPDKAHLNLHINSLELGDSAVYFCATRTGDNYGYPFGSGTRLTVV.

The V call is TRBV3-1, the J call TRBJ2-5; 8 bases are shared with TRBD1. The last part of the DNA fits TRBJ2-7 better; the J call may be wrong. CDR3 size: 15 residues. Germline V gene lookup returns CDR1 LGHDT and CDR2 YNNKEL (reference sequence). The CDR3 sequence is CASSQVDRAAYEQYF. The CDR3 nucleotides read TGTGCCAGCAGCCAAGTGGACAGGGCGGCCTACGAGCAGTACTTC.

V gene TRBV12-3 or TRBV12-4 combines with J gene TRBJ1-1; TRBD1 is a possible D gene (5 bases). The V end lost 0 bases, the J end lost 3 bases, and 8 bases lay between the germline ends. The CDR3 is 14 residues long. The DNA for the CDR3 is TGTGCCAGCAGTTTAGCCGGCAGGGACACTGAAGCTTTCTTT. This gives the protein CASSLAGRDTEAFF.

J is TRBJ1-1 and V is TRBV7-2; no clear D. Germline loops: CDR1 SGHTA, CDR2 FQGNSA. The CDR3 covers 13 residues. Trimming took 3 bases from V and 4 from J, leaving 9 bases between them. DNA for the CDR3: TGTGCCAGCAGCTTTGGTCAGTTCACTGAAGCTTTCTTT. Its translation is CASSFGQFTEAFF.

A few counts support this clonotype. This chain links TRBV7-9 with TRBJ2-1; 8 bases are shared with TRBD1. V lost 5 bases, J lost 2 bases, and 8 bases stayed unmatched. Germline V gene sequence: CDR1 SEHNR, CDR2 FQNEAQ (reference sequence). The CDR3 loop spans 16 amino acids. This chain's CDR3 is CASSLGQGSTYNEQFF. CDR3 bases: TGTGCCAGCAGCCTAGGACAGGGATCAACCTACAATGAGCAGTTCTTC. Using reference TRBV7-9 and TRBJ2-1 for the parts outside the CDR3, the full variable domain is DTGVSQNPRHKITKRGQNVTFRCDPISEHNRLYWYRQTLGQGPEFLTYFQNEAQLEKSRLLSDRFSAERPKGSFSTLEIQRTEQGDSAMYLCASSLGQGSTYNEQFFGPGTRLTVL.

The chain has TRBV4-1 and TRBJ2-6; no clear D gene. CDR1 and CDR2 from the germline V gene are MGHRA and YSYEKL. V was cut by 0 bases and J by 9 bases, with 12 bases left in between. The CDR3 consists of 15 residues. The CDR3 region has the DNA TGCGCCAGCAGCCAAGAATATTGGGCCAACAACGTCCTGACTTTC. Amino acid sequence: CASSQEYWANNVLTF.

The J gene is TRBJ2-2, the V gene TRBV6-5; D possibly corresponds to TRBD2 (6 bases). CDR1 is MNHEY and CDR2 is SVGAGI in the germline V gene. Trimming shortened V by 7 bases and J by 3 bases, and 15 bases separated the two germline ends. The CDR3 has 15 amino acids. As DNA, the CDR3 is TGTGCCAGCACTGTCAGGGCGGGATACACCGGGGAGCTGTTTTTT. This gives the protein CASTVRAGYTGELFF.

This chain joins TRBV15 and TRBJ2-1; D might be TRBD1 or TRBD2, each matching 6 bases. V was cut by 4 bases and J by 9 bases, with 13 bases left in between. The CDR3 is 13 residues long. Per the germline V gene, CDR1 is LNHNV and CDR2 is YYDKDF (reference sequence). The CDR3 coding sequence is TGTGCCACCAGCATTCACAGGGAGGCTGAGCAGTTCTTC. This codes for CATSIHREAEQFF.

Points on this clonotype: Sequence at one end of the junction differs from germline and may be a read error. The CDR3 DNA is TGCGCCAGCAGCCATCCTGACAGGGGGCACTACAGTGAGCAGTTCTTC. It translates to CASSHPDRGHYSEQFF. V usage is TRBV4-1 and J usage is TRBJ2-1; 10 positions match TRBD1. This CDR3 is 16 amino acids long. Germline loops: CDR1 MGHRA, CDR2 YSYEKL.

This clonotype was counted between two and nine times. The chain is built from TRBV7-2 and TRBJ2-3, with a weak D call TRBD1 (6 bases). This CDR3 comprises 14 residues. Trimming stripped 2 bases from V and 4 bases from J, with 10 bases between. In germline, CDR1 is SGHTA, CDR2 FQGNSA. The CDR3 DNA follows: TGTGCCAGCAGCTTAAGTACAGGGTCAGATACGCAGTATTTT. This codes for CASSLSTGSDTQYF.

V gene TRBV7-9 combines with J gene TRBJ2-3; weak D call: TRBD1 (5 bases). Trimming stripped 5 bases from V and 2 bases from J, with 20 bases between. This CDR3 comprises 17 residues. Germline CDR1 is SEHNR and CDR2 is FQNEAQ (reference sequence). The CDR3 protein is CASSPPSSQGNTDTQYF. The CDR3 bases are TGTGCCAGCAGCCCACCCTCGAGTCAGGGCAACACAGATACGCAGTATTTT.

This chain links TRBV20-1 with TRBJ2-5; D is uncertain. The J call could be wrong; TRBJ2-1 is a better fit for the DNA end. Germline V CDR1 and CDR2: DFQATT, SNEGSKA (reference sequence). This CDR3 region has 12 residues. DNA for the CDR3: TGCAGTGCTACCCGGGCGATGAATGAGCAGTTCTTC. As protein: CSATRAMNEQFF.

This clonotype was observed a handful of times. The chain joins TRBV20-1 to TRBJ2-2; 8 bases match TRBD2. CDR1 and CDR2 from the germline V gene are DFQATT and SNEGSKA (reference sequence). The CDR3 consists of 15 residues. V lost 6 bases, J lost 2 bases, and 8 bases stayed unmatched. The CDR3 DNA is TGCAGTGCGACGGGGACTAGGTCCAACACCGGGGAGCTGTTTTTT. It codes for CSATGTRSNTGELFF.

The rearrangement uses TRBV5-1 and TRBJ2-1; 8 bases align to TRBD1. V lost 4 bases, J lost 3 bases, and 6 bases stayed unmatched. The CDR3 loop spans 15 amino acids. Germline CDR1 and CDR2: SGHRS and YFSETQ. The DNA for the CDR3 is TGCGCCAGCAGCCCGGCGGGGACAGGCTACAATGAGCAGTTCTTC. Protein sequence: CASSPAGTGYNEQFF.

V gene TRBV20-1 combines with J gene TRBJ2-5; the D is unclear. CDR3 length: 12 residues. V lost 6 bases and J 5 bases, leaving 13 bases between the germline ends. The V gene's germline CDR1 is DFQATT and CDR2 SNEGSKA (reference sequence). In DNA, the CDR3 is TGCAGTGCCAATGAAGGCACCGAGACCCAGTACTTC. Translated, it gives CSANEGTETQYF.

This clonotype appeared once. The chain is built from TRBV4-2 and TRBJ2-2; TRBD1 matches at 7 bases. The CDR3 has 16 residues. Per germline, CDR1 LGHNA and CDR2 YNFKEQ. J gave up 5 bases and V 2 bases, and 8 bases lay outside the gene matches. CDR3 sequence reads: CASSQSTGVGTGELFF. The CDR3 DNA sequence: TGTGCCAGCAGCCAAAGTACAGGGGTGGGGACCGGGGAGCTGTTTTTT.

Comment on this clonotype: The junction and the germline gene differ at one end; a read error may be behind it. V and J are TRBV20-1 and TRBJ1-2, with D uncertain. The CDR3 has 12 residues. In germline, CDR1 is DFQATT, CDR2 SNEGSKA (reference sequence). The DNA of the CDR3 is TGCAGTGCTAGAGATAATTCCCCCCAGCCCGCCTTC. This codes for CSARDNSPQPAF.

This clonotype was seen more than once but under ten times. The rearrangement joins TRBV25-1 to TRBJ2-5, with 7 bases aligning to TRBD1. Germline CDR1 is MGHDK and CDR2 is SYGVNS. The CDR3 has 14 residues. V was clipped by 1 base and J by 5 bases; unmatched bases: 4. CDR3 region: CASSELGGGETQYF. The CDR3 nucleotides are TGTGCCAGCAGTGAATTAGGGGGCGGGGAGACCCAGTACTTC.

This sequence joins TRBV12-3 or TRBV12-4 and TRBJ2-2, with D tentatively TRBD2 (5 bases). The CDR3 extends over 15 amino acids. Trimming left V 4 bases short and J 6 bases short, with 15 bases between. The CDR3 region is CASSSWTGRSGELFF. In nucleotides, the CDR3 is TGTGCCAGCAGTTCGTGGACGGGGAGATCCGGGGAGCTGTTTTTT.

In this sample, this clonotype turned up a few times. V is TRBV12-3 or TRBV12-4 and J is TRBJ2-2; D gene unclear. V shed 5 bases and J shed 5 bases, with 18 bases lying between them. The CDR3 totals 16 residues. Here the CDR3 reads CASSRPGEGRTGELFF. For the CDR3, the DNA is TGTGCCAGCAGTCGTCCTGGGGAAGGGCGGACCGGGGAGCTGTTTTTT.

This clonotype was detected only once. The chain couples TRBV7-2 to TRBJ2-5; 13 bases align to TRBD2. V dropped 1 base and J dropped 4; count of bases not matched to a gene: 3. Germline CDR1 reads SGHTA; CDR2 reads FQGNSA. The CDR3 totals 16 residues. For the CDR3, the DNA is TGTGCCAGCAGCTTAGAGGGACTAGCGGGGTTAGAGACCCAGTACTTC. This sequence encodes CASSLEGLAGLETQYF.